The 22 T cell receptor beta chains presented below share a single source sample, sequenced in a study of cytotoxic CD8 clonotypes in ibrutinib-treated CLL. Produced via immunoSEQ multiplex PCR; TCRdb's table is partial and in-frame only. The table shows roughly 63,000 clones, with around 60% occurring only once. Sequences were derived from PBMCs, sampled after 12 months of ibrutinib treatment. Every receptor here comes from a human donor with chronic lymphocytic leukemia.

In its sample, this clone was seen many times. A junction boundary mismatches the germline segment, possibly from a read error. This chain uses TRBV28 with TRBJ2-7; D gene unclear. CDR1 is MDHEN and CDR2 is SYDVKM in the germline V gene. The CDR3 length is 13 residues. The CDR3 loop is CASGLYQPYEQYF. CDR3 DNA sequence: TGTGCCAGCGGTTTATATCAGCCCTACGAGCAGTACTTC.

This clone was observed at least ten times. CDR3 DNA: TGTGCCTCCGGGACTAGGGTCTACGAGCAGTACTTC. This translates into CASGTRVYEQYF. The chain carries TRBV7-2 and TRBJ2-7; 8 bases fit TRBD2. The CDR3 loop spans 12 amino acids. Germline V gene data show CDR1 as SGHTA and CDR2 as FQGNSA. Trimming cost V 11 bases and J 3 bases; bases outside gene matches: 6.

This clone was recorded a few times. The rearrangement uses TRBV7-9 and TRBJ1-1, with D unclear. Germline V gene sequence: CDR1 SEHNR, CDR2 FQNEAQ (reference sequence). This CDR3 contains 11 residues. The V end lost 5 bases, the J end lost 7 bases, and 8 bases lay between the germline ends. CDR3 loop: CASSRNGEAFF. The CDR3 DNA sequence: TGTGCCAGCAGCCGGAACGGTGAAGCTTTCTTT. Drawing the rest from reference TRBV7-9 and TRBJ1-1, the complete variable domain is DTGVSQNPRHKITKRGQNVTFRCDPISEHNRLYWYRQTLGQGPEFLTYFQNEAQLEKSRLLSDRFSAERPKGSFSTLEIQRTEQGDSAMYLCASSRNGEAFFGQGTRLTVV.

This chain connects TRBV27 to TRBJ2-7; possibly TRBD2 for D (5 bases). The V end lost 5 bases, the J end lost 3 bases, and 26 bases lay between the germline ends. This CDR3 region has 18 residues. In germline, CDR1 is MNHEY, CDR2 SMNVEV (reference sequence). The CDR3 region has the DNA TGTGCCAGCAGTCTCCGGGGAGTAGCCAGTCAGGTTGGCTACGAGCAGTACTTC. It encodes CASSLRGVASQVGYEQYF.

The chain couples TRBV19 to TRBJ1-4; D uncertain. Deletions cut 10 bases from V and 0 bases from J, with 18 bases between. In germline, CDR1 is LNHDA, CDR2 SQIVND (reference sequence). This CDR3 contains 16 residues. This CDR3 reads CANQVVTSATNEKLFF. CDR3 DNA sequence: TGTGCCAATCAGGTCGTAACCTCTGCAACTAATGAAAAACTGTTTTTT.

The sample holds one count of this clone. The chain links TRBV27 to TRBJ2-5, with TRBD1 as a possible D gene (6 bases). Trimming took 6 bases from V and 1 from J, leaving 12 bases between them. This CDR3 has 14 amino acids. Germline CDR1 MNHEY, CDR2 SMNVEV (reference sequence). The CDR3 region has the DNA TGTGCCAGCAGCCCAGGGGCGATCCAAGAGACCCAGTACTTC. This gives the protein CASSPGAIQETQYF.

This clone was seen only once. The CDR3, as DNA: TGCAGCGTTACCGGGACAGGGGGCGGCCTTGCTGGCTACACCTTC. Its translation is CSVTGTGGGLAGYTF. The chain joins TRBV29-1 to TRBJ1-2, with 12 bases matching TRBD1. The CDR3 loop spans 15 amino acids. From germline, CDR1 is SQVTM and CDR2 ANQGSEA. J was trimmed by 7 bases and V by 5 bases; bases with no gene match: 11.

This clone was observed at least ten times. The CDR3 region has the DNA TGTGCCAGCAGCTTACAGGGGCAGCAGCCCCAGCATTTT. It translates to CASSLQGQQPQHF. V and J are TRBV7-9 and TRBJ1-5, with D possibly TRBD1 on 6 matching bases. The V end was cut by 2 bases, the J end by 7 bases, with 9 bases between. There are 13 residues in the CDR3. Germline CDR1 is SEHNR and CDR2 is FQNEAQ (reference sequence).

This clone was observed a handful of times. The gene calls are TRBV6-5 and TRBJ1-6; no reliable D call. V was clipped by 4 bases and J by 7 bases, with 14 bases between them. This CDR3 is 15 amino acids long. Germline V CDR1 and CDR2: MNHEY, SVGAGI. The CDR3 nucleotides read TGTGCCAGCAGTTCGTACGGTGACGGCAATTCACCCCTCCACTTT. Protein sequence: CASSSYGDGNSPLHF.

Of note for this clone: The same CDR3 also results from other DNA sequences found in this sample. V is TRBV7-9 and J is TRBJ2-6, with D perhaps being TRBD1 or TRBD2 (5 bases each). V lost 1 base and J lost 4, with 8 bases in between. Germline V gene lookup returns CDR1 SEHNR and CDR2 FQNEAQ (reference sequence). The CDR3 loop spans 15 amino acids. CDR3 loop: CASSLGGTGANVLTF. The CDR3 DNA sequence: TGTGCCAGCAGCTTAGGGGGGACCGGGGCCAACGTCCTGACTTTC. Combining the CDR3 with reference TRBV7-9 and TRBJ2-6 gives the whole variable domain DTGVSQNPRHKITKRGQNVTFRCDPISEHNRLYWYRQTLGQGPEFLTYFQNEAQLEKSRLLSDRFSAERPKGSFSTLEIQRTEQGDSAMYLCASSLGGTGANVLTFGAGSRLTVL.

The chain carries TRBV2 and TRBJ2-3, with TRBD2 identical over 11 bases. The CDR3 is made up of 16 amino acids. The junction had 8 bases not matched to a gene; V was cut back by 4 bases and J by 5 bases. Germline lookup yields CDR1 SNHLY and CDR2 FYNNEI. In DNA form, the CDR3 reads TGTGCCAGCAGTGGGATTAGCGGGAGGGCCGGAGATACGCAGTATTTT. Residues: CASSGISGRAGDTQYF.

The chain combines TRBV30 with TRBJ1-2; no clear D. The V and J ends lost 5 bases and 4 bases respectively, with 8 bases between them. Germline V gives CDR1 GTSNPN, CDR2 SVGIG (reference sequence). There are 11 residues in the CDR3. CDR3 sequence: CAWSDGYGYTF. In DNA, the CDR3 is TGTGCCTGGTCGGACGGCTATGGCTACACCTTC.

This chain uses TRBV10-3 with TRBJ2-5; D gene ambiguous. Trimming stripped 0 bases from V and 6 bases from J, with 5 bases between. In germline, CDR1 is ENHRY, CDR2 SYGVKD. CDR3 size: 12 residues. CDR3 bases: TGTGCCATCAGTGAGTCGACAAAGACCCAGTACTTC. As protein: CAISESTKTQYF.

The table lists this clone with many counts. CDR3 region: CASRSGTANTGELFF. The CDR3 nucleotides read TGTGCCAGCAGGTCCGGGACCGCGAACACCGGGGAGCTGTTTTTT. The gene calls are TRBV6-6 and TRBJ2-2; D assignment may be TRBD1 or TRBD2 (5 bases each). Germline V gives CDR1 MNHNY, CDR2 SVGAGI (reference sequence). V was pared by 6 bases and J by 0 bases, with 11 bases between. CDR3 length: 15 amino acids.

This clone has a handful of counts. V and J are TRBV7-8 and TRBJ2-1; 11 nucleotides line up with TRBD2. The V segment lost 4 bases and the J segment 12 bases; nucleotides outside the gene matches: 5. The CDR3 extends over 13 amino acids. Germline loops: CDR1 SGHVS, CDR2 FQNEAQ. This CDR3 reads CASSSGSGRGQFF. The CDR3 coding sequence is TGTGCCAGCAGCTCAGGTAGCGGGAGGGGGCAGTTCTTC.

The V and J genes are TRBV5-1 and TRBJ1-3, with D possibly matching TRBD1 (6 bases). Looked up from germline, CDR1 is SGHRS and CDR2 is YFSETQ. The CDR3 is 14 amino acids. Trimming removed 2 bases at V and 2 bases at J, with 8 bases between. The CDR3 loop is CASSLGGAGNTIYF. CDR3 sequence (DNA): TGCGCCAGCAGCTTAGGGGGTGCTGGAAACACCATATATTTT.

This clone was detected only a few times. The V and J genes are TRBV27 and TRBJ1-5; D not certain. The V and J ends lost 5 bases and 12 bases respectively, with 17 bases between them. The CDR3 covers 13 residues. Germline loops: CDR1 MNHEY, CDR2 SMNVEV (reference sequence). The CDR3: CASSLSAGGRQHF. The DNA for the CDR3 is TGTGCCAGCAGTCTCTCCGCGGGCGGGCGCCAGCATTTT.

The chain is built from TRBV10-3 and TRBJ2-1, with 11 bases that match TRBD2. Germline-derived CDR1 and CDR2 are ENHRY and SYGVKD. This CDR3 has 17 residues. The J segment lost 7 bases and the V segment lost 0 bases, leaving 8 bases of the junction unmatched. The CDR3 DNA is TGTGCCATCAGTGAGTCGCCGCTGCTAGCGGGAGGTAATGAGCAGTTCTTC. Residues: CAISESPLLAGGNEQFF.

This rearrangement joins TRBV5-1 to TRBJ1-5, with D possibly TRBD1 on 6 matching bases. This CDR3 region has 15 residues. Germline assignment: CDR1 SGHRS and CDR2 YFSETQ. The V end lost 4 bases, the J end lost 8 bases, and 19 bases lay between the germline ends. DNA of the CDR3: TGCGCCAGCAGCCCCTTCGGGAGGGGGACTGAGCCCCAGCATTTT. Translated: CASSPFGRGTEPQHF.

V gene TRBV2 combines with J gene TRBJ2-1, with 8 bases fitting TRBD2. The trim removed 8 bases at V and 5 bases at J, leaving 8 bases unmatched. Germline assignment: CDR1 SNHLY and CDR2 FYNNEI. The CDR3 extends over 14 amino acids. CDR3: CASFNSGTDNEQFF. In DNA form, the CDR3 reads TGTGCCAGCTTCAATAGCGGGACCGACAATGAGCAGTTCTTC.

A few counts support this clone. The genes are TRBV5-1 and TRBJ2-7; 10 bases agree with TRBD2. Germline CDR1 is SGHRS and CDR2 is YFSETQ. J was trimmed by 3 bases and V by 1 base; bases with no gene match: 4. The CDR3 covers 15 residues. The CDR3 reads CASSLKLAGGYEQYF. DNA of the CDR3: TGCGCCAGCAGCTTGAAATTAGCGGGAGGCTACGAGCAGTACTTC.

This sequence joins TRBV7-9 and TRBJ2-1, with D maybe TRBD1 (6 bases). CDR1 and CDR2 (germline): SEHNR, FQNEAQ (reference sequence). Trimming took 1 base from V and 4 from J, leaving 17 bases between them. The length of the CDR3 is 17 residues. The CDR3 here is CASSLVGDTSFYNEQFF. CDR3 DNA: TGTGCCAGCAGCTTAGTGGGGGACACTTCCTTTTACAATGAGCAGTTCTTC.